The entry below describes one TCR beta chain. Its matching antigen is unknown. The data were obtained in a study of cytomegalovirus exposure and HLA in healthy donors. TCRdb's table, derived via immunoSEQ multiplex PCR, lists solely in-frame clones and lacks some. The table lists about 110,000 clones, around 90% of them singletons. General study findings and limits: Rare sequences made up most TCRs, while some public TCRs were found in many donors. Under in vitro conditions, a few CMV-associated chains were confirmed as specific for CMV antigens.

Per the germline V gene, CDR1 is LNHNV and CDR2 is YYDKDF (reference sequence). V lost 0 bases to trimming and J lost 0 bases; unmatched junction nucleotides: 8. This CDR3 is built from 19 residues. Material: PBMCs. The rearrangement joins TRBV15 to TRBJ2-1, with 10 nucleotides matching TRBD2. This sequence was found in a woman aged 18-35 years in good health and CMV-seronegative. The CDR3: CATSRDLGTSESSYNEQFF. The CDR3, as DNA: TGTGCCACCAGCAGAGATCTTGGGACTAGCGAAAGCTCCTACAATGAGCAGTTCTTC.